The TCR beta chain under discussion was sequenced for a study of T cell repertoires in ileal Crohn's disease. Study overall: Approximately 35% were active smokers at surgery; median disease duration was around 7.9 years.

CDR1 LGHNT and CDR2 FRNRAP come from the germline V gene. The V and J ends lost 6 bases and 3 bases, in that order; junction bases with no gene match: 11. This CDR3 is built from 16 residues. Generated by immunoSEQ multiplex PCR, the TCRdb table keeps only in-frame clones and is missing some. The sample gives roughly 30,000 clones, around 77% of which show up once; around 20% is in the top ten. Adults with ileal or ileocolonic Crohn's disease and an indication for resection were eligible. Study-wide findings and caveats: Compared with CD4 T cells, sorted CD8 cells carried more expanded clones. Every patient over 26.8% clonality showed endoscopic recurrence.

Note on this clone: Its antigen is as yet unknown.

Sequencing used ileal tissue. The gene calls are TRBV12-5 and TRBJ2-3; 8 bases are a match to TRBD1. The source is an adult with Crohn's disease. CDR3 in amino acids: CASGPGQGGRTDTQYF. The CDR3 nucleotides are TGTGCTAGTGGCCCCGGACAGGGCGGTAGGACAGATACGCAGTATTTT.